The sequence of this T cell receptor (beta chain) was determined in a study of blood T cell repertoires in COVID-19. Whole-study context: Sources were T cells, B-cell-depleted T cells, or PBMCs; the material itself was cDNA or gDNA.

V gave up 1 base and J gave up 2 bases, with 10 bases separating them. CDR3 size: 15 residues. Germline-derived CDR1 and CDR2 are LGHDT and YNNKEL (reference sequence). In the study's own analysis: Reference gene primer amplification in the assay estimated nucleated cell counts. Measured with immunoSEQ multiplex PCR; TCRdb has only the in-frame clones, and not every one. That table supplies the V and J calls and clone size; D and trimming were determined from the DNA. The top ten hold approximately 9.1% of the sample, which has about 180,000 clones, over 80% seen once. This clonotype was obtained from a woman between 65 and 79 years old with acute or convalescent COVID-19. V gene TRBV3-1 (or the pseudogene TRBV3-2) combines with J gene TRBJ2-3, with a possible D match to TRBD2 (7 bases). Sequenced: peripheral blood. The chain's CDR3 is CASSQVAGATDTQYF. The CDR3 DNA reads TGTGCCAGCAGCCAAGTGGCGGGGGCCACAGATACGCAGTATTTT.